The rows below give T cell receptor beta chains drawn from one sample of a study of response to subunit inactivated influenza vaccine. From the RT-PCR reads, TCRdb called clonotypes with MiXCR, one entry per CDR3 protein. The repertoire includes a few hundred thousand distinct CDR3 sequences, 13% to 15% of them detected once, and approximately 12% sits in the top ten. The sample consisted of PBMCs from blood, taken about 11 days after vaccination. The receptors come from a man aged 50-60 years who received an inactivated influenza vaccine. The CDR3 runs from the conserved cysteine through the conserved F or W. A D gene is named only where the DNA matches it firmly.

d_call j_call v_call cdr3_aa
TRBD2 TRBJ2-3 TRBV18 CASSQLAGASLTDTQYF
NA TRBJ1-4 TRBV5-1 CASRREGSTNEKLFF
TRBD1 TRBJ2-1 TRBV6-1 CASSETGSYNEQFF
TRBD2 TRBJ2-1 TRBV3-1 CASSQETLAGEPDYNEQFF
NA TRBJ2-1 TRBV20-1 CSARPTVRASYNEQFF
NA TRBJ1-3 TRBV7-8 CASSLRSGGRTNTIYF
TRBD1 TRBJ1-1 TRBV12-3/TRBV12-4 CASKRDRGFMNTEAFF
NA TRBJ2-7 TRBV5-1 CASSLGSQGSYEQYF
TRBD2 TRBJ2-1 TRBV14 CASSKGGGASYNEQFF
NA TRBJ2-7 TRBV30 CAWTPRRSRYEQYF
TRBD1 TRBJ1-2 TRBV7-2 CASSLGTGPNYGYTF
NA TRBJ1-1 TRBV6-5 CASPPLLEAFF
NA TRBJ2-7 TRBV15 CATSRDSPLGRVGDRRYEQYF
NA TRBJ1-3 TRBV12-3/TRBV12-4 CASTSLREWSGHTIYF
TRBD2 TRBJ2-1 TRBV11-1 CASSLGSGDWNEQFF
NA TRBJ2-5 TRBV2 CASGTRRAVETQYF
NA TRBJ2-2 TRBV12-3/TRBV12-4 CASSAPPESGEFF
NA TRBJ2-7 TRBV12-3/TRBV12-4 CASSLGRRIYEQYF
NA TRBJ2-6 TRBV29-1 CSVGGRRMDGANVLTF
TRBD2 TRBJ2-7 TRBV20-1 CSARGGTGTSGDLYEQYF
NA TRBJ2-1 TRBV29-1 CSVGIREQFF
NA TRBJ2-1 TRBV20-1 CSARRVASNEQFF
TRBD1 TRBJ2-7 TRBV23-1 CASSQPDRSYEQYF
NA TRBJ2-7 TRBV6-6 CASSYRVSYEQYF
NA TRBJ2-7 TRBV4-3 CASSSWQGSYEQYF
NA TRBJ2-2 TRBV20-1 CNASSRTNTGELFF
TRBD1 TRBJ1-2 TRBV10-3 CAISEIGQVLLGGYTF
TRBD2 TRBJ2-3 TRBV12-3/TRBV12-4 CASGSGRAPSADTQYF
TRBD1 TRBJ2-1 TRBV6-1 CASSKGSVRGRVEQFF
NA TRBJ2-2 TRBV6-5 CASSSPRRRAGNTGELFF
TRBD1 TRBJ2-2 TRBV28 CASRNRGPTGELFF
TRBD2 TRBJ2-5 TRBV4-1 CASSHLAGGAQETQYF
TRBD1 TRBJ2-1 TRBV10-3 CAIRDGTGANEQFF
NA TRBJ2-1 TRBV29-1 CSVVGDVGIRYNEQFF
TRBD2 TRBJ2-1 TRBV3-1 CASSQGSLAGGAEQFF
NA TRBJ2-7 TRBV7-2 CASSPPAPPYEQYF